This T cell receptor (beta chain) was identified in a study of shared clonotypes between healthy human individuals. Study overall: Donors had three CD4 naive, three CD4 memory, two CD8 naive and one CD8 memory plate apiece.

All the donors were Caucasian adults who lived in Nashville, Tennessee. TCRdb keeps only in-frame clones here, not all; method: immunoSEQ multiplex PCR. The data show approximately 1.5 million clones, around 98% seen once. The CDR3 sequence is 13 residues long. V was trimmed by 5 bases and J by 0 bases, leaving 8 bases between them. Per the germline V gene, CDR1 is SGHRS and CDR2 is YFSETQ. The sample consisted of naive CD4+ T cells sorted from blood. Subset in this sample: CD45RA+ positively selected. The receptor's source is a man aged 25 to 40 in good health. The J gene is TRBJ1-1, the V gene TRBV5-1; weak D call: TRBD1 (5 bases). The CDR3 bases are TGCGCCAGCAGGTTGACAGTGAACACTGAAGCTTTCTTT. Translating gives CASRLTVNTEAFF.